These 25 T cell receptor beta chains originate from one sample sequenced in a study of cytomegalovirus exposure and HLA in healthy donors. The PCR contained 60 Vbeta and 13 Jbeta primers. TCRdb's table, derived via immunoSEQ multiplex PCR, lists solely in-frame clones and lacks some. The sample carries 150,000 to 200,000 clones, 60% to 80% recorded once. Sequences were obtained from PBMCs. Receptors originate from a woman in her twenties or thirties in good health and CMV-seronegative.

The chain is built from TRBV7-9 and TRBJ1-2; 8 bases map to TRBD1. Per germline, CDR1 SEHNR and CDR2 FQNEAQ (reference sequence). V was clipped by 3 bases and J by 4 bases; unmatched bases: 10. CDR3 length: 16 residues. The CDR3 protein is CASSFIQGGLTYGYTF. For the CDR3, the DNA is TGTGCCAGCAGCTTCATACAGGGGGGCCTTACCTATGGCTACACCTTC.

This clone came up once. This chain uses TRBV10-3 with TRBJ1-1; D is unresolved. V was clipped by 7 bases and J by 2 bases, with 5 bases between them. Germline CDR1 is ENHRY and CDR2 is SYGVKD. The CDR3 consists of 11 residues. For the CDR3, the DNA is TGTGCCATCAATTCAAACACTGAAGCTTTCTTT. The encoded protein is CAINSNTEAFF.

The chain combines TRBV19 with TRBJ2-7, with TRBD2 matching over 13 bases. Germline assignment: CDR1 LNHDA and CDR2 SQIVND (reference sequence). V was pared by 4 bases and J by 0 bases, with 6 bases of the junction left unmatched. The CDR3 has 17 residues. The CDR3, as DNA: TGTGCCAGTAGTAGAGGACTAGCGGGGGCCAACTCCTACGAGCAGTACTTC. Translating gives CASSRGLAGANSYEQYF. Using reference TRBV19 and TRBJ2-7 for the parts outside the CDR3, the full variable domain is DGGITQSPKYLFRKEGQNVTLSCEQNLNHDAMYWYRQDPGQGLRLIYYSQIVNDFQKGDIAEGYSVSREKKESFPLTVTSAQKNPTAFYLCASSRGLAGANSYEQYFGPGTRLTVT.

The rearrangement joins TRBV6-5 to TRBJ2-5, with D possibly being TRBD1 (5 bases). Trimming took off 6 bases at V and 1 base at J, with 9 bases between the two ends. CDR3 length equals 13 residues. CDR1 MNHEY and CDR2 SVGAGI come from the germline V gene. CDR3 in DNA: TGTGCCAGCAGATTGACAGTCCAAGAGACCCAGTACTTC. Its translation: CASRLTVQETQYF.

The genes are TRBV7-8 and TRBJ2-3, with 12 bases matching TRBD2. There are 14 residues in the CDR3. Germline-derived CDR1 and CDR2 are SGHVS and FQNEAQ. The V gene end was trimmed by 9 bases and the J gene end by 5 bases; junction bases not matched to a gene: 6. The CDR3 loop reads CASSSGGAGDTQYF. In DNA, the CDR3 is TGTGCCAGTTCTAGCGGGGGGGCCGGAGATACGCAGTATTTT.

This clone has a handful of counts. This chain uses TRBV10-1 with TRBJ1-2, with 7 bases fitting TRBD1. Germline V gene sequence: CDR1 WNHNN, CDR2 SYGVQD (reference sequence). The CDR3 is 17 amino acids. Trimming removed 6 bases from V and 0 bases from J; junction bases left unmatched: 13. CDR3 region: CASSLRDSGPANYGYTF. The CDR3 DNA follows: TGCGCCAGCAGCCTCCGGGACAGCGGGCCAGCTAACTATGGCTACACCTTC.

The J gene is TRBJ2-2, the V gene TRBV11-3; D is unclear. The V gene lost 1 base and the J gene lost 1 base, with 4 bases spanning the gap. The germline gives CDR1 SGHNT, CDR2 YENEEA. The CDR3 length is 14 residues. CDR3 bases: TGTGCCAGCAGCTTAGGCGGGAACACCGGGGAGCTGTTTTTT. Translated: CASSLGGNTGELFF.

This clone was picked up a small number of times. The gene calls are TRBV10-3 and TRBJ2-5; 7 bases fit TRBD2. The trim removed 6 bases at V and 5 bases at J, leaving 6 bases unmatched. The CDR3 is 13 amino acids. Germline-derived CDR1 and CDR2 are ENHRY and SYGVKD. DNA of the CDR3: TGTGCCATCAGGGACCTTAGCGGGGAGACCCAGTACTTC. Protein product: CAIRDLSGETQYF.

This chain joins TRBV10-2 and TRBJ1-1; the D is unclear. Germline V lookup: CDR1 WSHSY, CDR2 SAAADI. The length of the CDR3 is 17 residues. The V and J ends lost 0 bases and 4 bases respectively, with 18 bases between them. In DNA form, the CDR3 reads TGCGCCAGCAGTGAGTCGTCGCCGGGAGGTTTGGGCACTGAAGCTTTCTTT. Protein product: CASSESSPGGLGTEAFF.

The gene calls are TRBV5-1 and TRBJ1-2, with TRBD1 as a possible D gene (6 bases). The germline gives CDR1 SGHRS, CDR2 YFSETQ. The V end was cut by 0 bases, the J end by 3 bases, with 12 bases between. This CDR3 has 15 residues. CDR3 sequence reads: CASSLAGGLDYGYTF. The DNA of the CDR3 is TGCGCCAGCAGCTTGGCCGGGGGGCTAGACTATGGCTACACCTTC.

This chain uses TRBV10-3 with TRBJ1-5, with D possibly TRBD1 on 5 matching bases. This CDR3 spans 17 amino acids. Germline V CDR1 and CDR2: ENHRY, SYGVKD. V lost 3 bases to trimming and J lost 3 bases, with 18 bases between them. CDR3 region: CAISDPRGGENNQPQHF. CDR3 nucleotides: TGTGCCATCAGTGACCCGAGGGGAGGAGAGAACAATCAGCCCCAGCATTTT.

The CDR3 reads CASSAGGDYGYTF. The CDR3 DNA sequence: TGTGCCAGCAGTGCCGGGGGAGACTATGGCTACACCTTC. This chain links TRBV6-1 with TRBJ1-2, with D tentatively TRBD1 (5 bases). This CDR3 comprises 13 residues. V shed 4 bases and J shed 3 bases, with 9 bases lying between them. Germline lookup yields CDR1 MNHNS and CDR2 SASEGT.

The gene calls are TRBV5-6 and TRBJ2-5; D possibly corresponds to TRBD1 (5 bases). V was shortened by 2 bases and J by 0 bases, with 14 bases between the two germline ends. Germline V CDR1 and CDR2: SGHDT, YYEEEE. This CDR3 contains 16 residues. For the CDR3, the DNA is TGTGCCAGCAGCTTCTTGTCAGGGAAAGACCAAGAGACCCAGTACTTC. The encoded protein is CASSFLSGKDQETQYF.

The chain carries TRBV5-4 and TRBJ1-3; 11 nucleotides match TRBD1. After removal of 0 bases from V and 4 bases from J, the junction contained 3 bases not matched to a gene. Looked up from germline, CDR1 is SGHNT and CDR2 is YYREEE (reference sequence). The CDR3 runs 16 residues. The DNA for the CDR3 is TGTGCCAGCAGCTTGGCGGGGACAGGGGGAGGAAACACCATATATTTT. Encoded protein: CASSLAGTGGGNTIYF. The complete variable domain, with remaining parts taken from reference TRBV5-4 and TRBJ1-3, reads ETGVTQSPTHLIKTRGQQVTLRCSSQSGHNTVSWYQQALGQGPQFIFQYYREEENGRGNFPPRFSGLQFPNYSSELNVNALELDDSALYLCASSLAGTGGGNTIYFGEGSWLTVV.

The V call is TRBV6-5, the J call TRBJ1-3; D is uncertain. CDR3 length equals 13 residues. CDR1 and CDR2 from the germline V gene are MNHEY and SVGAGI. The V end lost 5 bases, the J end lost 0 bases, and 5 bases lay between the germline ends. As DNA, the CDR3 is TGTGCCAGCAGTCTCCTCTCTGGAAACACCATATATTTT. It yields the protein CASSLLSGNTIYF.

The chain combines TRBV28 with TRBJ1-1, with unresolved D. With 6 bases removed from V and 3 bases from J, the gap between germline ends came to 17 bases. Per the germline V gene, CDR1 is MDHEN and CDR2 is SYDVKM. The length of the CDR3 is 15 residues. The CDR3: CASSPAGFDDTEAFF. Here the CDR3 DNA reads TGTGCCAGCAGCCCCGCGGGCTTCGACGACACTGAAGCTTTCTTT. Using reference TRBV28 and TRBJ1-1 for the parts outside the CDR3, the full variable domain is DVKVTQSSRYLVKRTGEKVFLECVQDMDHENMFWYRQDPGLGLRLIYFSYDVKMKEKGDIPEGYSVSREKKERFSLILESASTNQTSMYLCASSPAGFDDTEAFFGQGTRLTVV.

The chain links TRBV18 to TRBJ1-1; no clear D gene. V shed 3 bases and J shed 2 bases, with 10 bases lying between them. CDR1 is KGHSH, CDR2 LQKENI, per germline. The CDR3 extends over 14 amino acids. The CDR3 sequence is CASSPLAGNTEAFF. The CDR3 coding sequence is TGTGCCAGCTCACCGCTGGCAGGTAACACTGAAGCTTTCTTT.

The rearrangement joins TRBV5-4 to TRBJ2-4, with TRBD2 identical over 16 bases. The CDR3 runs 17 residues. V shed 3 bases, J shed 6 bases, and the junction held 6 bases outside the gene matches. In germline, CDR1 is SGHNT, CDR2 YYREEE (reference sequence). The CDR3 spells CASSSGTSGGAGNIQYF. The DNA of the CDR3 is TGTGCCAGCAGCTCCGGGACTAGCGGGGGGGCGGGAAACATTCAGTACTTC.

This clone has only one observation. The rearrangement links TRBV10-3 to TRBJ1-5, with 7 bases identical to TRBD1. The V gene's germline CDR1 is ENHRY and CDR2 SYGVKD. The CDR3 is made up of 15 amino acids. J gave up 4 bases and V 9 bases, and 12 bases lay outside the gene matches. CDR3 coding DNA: TGTGCCATTTCCCGGGACAGTCCCGGTAATCAGCCCCAGCATTTT. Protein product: CAISRDSPGNQPQHF.

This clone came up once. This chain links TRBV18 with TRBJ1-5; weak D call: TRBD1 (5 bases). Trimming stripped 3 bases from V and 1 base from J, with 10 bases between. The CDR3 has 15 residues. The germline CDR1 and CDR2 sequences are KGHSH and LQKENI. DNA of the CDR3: TGTGCCAGCTCACCTCGGGGACTGAGCAATCAGCCCCAGCATTTT. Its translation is CASSPRGLSNQPQHF.

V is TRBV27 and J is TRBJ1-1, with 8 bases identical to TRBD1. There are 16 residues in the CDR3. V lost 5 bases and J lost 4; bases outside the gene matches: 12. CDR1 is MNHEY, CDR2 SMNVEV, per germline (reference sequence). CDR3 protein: CASSLGTGRGSTEAFF. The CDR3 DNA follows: TGTGCCAGCAGTCTAGGGACAGGCCGGGGTAGCACTGAAGCTTTCTTT.

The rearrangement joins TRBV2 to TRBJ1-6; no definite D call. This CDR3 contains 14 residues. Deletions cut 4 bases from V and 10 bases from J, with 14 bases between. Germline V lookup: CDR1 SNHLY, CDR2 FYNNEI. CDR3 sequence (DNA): TGTGCCAGCAGTGCGAGGGTGAAAGAGTCACCCCTCCACTTT. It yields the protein CASSARVKESPLHF.

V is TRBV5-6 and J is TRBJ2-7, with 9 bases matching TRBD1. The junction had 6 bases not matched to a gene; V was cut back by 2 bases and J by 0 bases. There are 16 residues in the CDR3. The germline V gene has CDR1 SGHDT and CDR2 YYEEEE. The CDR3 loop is CASSLGTGIFSYEQYF. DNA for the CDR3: TGTGCCAGCAGCTTAGGGACAGGGATTTTCTCCTACGAGCAGTACTTC.

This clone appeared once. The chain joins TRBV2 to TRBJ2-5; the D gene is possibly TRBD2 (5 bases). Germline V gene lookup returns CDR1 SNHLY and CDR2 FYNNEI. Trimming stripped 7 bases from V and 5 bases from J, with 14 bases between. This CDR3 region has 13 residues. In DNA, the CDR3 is TGTGCCAGCAATAGGCTAGCCGGGGAGACCCAGTACTTC. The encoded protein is CASNRLAGETQYF.

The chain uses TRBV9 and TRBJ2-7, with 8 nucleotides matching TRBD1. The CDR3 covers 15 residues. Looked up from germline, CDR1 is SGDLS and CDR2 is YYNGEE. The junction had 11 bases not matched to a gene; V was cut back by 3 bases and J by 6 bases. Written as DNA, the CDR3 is TGTGCCAGCAGCGCCGACAGGGGTAGAGGGCTCGAGCAGTACTTC. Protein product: CASSADRGRGLEQYF.